Described below is a single T cell receptor beta chain sequence and its context. This clonotype came up a few times. Its antigen remains undetermined. No per-base quality is available; no much larger clone lies one base away. The sample belongs to a study of identical twins (TCRdb year 2016). Concerning the study at large: TCR alpha and beta repertoires from monozygotic twins, unrelated adults of various ages and cord blood were deep-sequenced to test whether fetal clonotypes persist. To rule out contamination, the twin experiments were replicated at different times with different library preparation protocols.

From a lookup of the germline V gene, CDR1 and CDR2 are MNHEY and SVGAGI. Spanning cysteine to phenylalanine, the CDR3 consists of 14 amino acids. Of the read, only the CDR3 DNA is kept; its 42 bases are in frame from base 1. V and J lose 6 bases and 1 base, and a span of 12 bases separates them. The library was built by means of 5' RACE. Sequencing took place on an Illumina HiSeq 2000. A universal primer binding site was added through template switching, and the final cDNA carried a unique molecular identifier so that TCR cDNA molecules could be counted accurately. First-strand cDNA for TCR alpha and beta chains was synthesized from specific primers in the conserved constant-segment region. To control for contamination, every cDNA library carried two barcodes: a SMART-Mk sample barcode plus Illumina barcodes. TruSeq adapter sequences along with Illumina sample barcodes were introduced in two successive PCR steps. The TCR alpha and beta cDNA libraries were sequenced on the Illumina HiSeq platform using custom primers. Regarding the original processing steps: MiGEC processed the raw reads to extract unique molecular identifiers, while MiXCR was used to determine the CDR3 positions. Recombination models were inferred per individual with the repgenHMM and IGoR tools using an EM algorithm. Shared clonotype analysis was performed with the tcR package in R, normalizing sharing by the product of cloneset sizes. Out-of-frame nonproductive sequences were analyzed to study raw recombination free of thymic and clonal selection effects. TCRdb cleaned the public reads at Q25 with fastp, built clones with MiXCR and kept in-frame beta chains. Each entry merges the rows of one CDR3 protein and shows their most common DNA and genes. The V and J calls here are based on TCRdb, not the publication. This sample comprises around 370,000 distinct CDR3 sequences, roughly 9% of them detected only once. Approximately 9.3% of the sample belongs to the ten largest clones.

Every donor in the study was a healthy Caucasian. Three unrelated non-twin adults were also sequenced: a male aged 18 to 30, a male aged 50 to 59 and a female aged 50 to 59. Using Miltenyi CD45RO+ enrichment and human naive T-cell isolation kits, memory (CD45RO+) and naive T cells were isolated from PBMC. General conclusions and limits of the study: Zero-insertion analyses could be partly confounded by invariant T cells such as MAIT and iNKT, although diverse VJ usage argued against such confounding for most clonotypes. Compared with coincidental sharing between unrelated individuals, out-of-frame TCR alpha sequences shared between twins showed an excess of sequences with low generation probability. In monozygotic twins, out-of-frame TCR alpha sharing was systematically underestimated by recombination models, although the models agreed with sharing between unrelated individuals. The excess sharing between twins in beta out-of-frame sequences was weaker because fewer shared sequences reduced the signal-to-noise ratio. Abundant cord blood beta clonotypes had fewer insertions, young adult naive repertoires showed a similar but weaker trend, and memory repertoires showed no such trend. Because the same donors could not be followed over many years, conclusions were based on cross-sectional statistical analysis.

The V gene is TRBV6-5 and the J gene is TRBJ1-1; perhaps TRBD1 is the D gene, with 5 bases matching. Sequenced: naive T cells sorted from blood. The sample's cell subset or site label, decoded: cells isolated with a human naive T-cell isolation kit. The receptor was derived from a woman in her forties or fifties in good health. The DNA is as follows: TGTGCCAGCAGAGAAACCGGGGGGAACACTGAAGCTTTCTTT. The resulting protein is CASRETGGNTEAFF.